The 5 T cell receptor beta chains listed next were all sequenced from one sample in a study of blood T cell repertoires in COVID-19. Measured with immunoSEQ multiplex PCR; TCRdb has only the in-frame clones, and not every one. The data contain 250,000 or so clones, about 89% of them seen just once; the ten biggest clones take up about 1.6%. The sample comprised peripheral blood. Every receptor here comes from a woman between 35 and 50 years old who had recovered from COVID-19.

Comments on this clone: A junction end diverges from the germline sequence, so it may reflect a read error. The J gene is TRBJ2-5, the V gene TRBV7-7; D is unclear. Germline values: CDR1 SSHAT, CDR2 FNYEAQ (reference sequence). The CDR3 is 16 amino acids. Here the CDR3 DNA reads TGTGCTAGCAGCTCCCAAGTGGGCGCCCCTGCAGAGACCCAGTACTTC. Translation: CASSSQVGAPAETQYF.

The chain couples TRBV10-3 to TRBJ1-1, with 9 bases matching TRBD1. Per germline, CDR1 ENHRY and CDR2 SYGVKD. The CDR3 covers 17 residues. With 3 bases clipped from V and 0 bases from J, the junction kept 8 bases outside the gene matches. The CDR3, as DNA: TGTGCCATCAGTGATCTACAGGGGGCGCCGGTGAACACTGAAGCTTTCTTT. Its protein product is CAISDLQGAPVNTEAFF.

V and J are TRBV30 and TRBJ1-2; the D gene is possibly TRBD1 (5 bases). Germline-derived CDR1 and CDR2 are GTSNPN and SVGIG (reference sequence). There are 15 residues in the CDR3. V was clipped by 0 bases and J by 4 bases, with 15 bases between them. CDR3 in DNA: TGTGCCTGGAGTGTACAAGGGGCCTTCTCCTATGGCTACACCTTC. Amino acids: CAWSVQGAFSYGYTF.

The V and J genes are TRBV4-1 and TRBJ2-3; 7 nucleotides line up with TRBD2. V trimming: 4 bases; J trimming: 6 bases; junction bases outside the gene matches: 7. Germline CDR1 reads MGHRA; CDR2 reads YSYEKL. The CDR3 has 14 amino acids. The CDR3 nucleotides are TGCGCCAGCAGCCTCCGGGAGGATGGTGATACGCAGTATTTT. Amino acid sequence: CASSLREDGDTQYF.

The J gene is TRBJ1-1, the V gene TRBV19; 12 positions match TRBD1. Germline trimming cut 7 bases from V and 5 bases from J; bases unmatched to any gene: 8. The CDR3 is 15 amino acids. From germline, CDR1 is LNHDA and CDR2 SQIVND (reference sequence). Here the CDR3 reads CASTLGTGGETEAFF. For the CDR3, the DNA is TGTGCCAGTACCCTTGGGACAGGGGGCGAAACTGAAGCTTTCTTT.